This T cell receptor beta chain derives from a study of immune characterization of retroperitoneal liposarcoma. From the PCR reads, TCRdb called clonotypes with MiXCR, one entry per CDR3 protein. The repertoire holds roughly 9,300 distinct CDR3 sequences, with 37% as singletons. Sequencing was performed on tumor tissue. The receptor was derived from a male donor with retroperitoneal liposarcoma.

CDR3 region: CASSERTGRGLAKNIQYF. For the CDR3, the DNA is TGTGCCAGCAGTGAAAGGACAGGGCGGGGACTAGCCAAAAACATTCAGTACTTC. V usage is TRBV6-1 and J usage is TRBJ2-4; TRBD1 agrees at 8 bases. The CDR3 runs 18 residues. Germline V gives CDR1 MNHNS, CDR2 SASEGT. Losses at the gene ends were 2 bases for V and 0 bases for J; bases not matched to a gene: 9.